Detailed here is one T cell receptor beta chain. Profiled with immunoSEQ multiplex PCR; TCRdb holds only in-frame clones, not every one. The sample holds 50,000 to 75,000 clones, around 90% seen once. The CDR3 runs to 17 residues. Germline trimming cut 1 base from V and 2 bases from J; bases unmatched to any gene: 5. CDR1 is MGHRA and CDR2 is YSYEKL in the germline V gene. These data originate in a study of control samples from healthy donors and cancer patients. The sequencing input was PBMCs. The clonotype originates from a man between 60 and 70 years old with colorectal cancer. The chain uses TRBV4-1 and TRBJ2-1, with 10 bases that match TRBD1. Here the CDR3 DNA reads TGCGCCAGCAGCCAAGGGAGAGGACAGGGGGCCTACAATGAGCAGTTCTTC. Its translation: CASSQGRGQGAYNEQFF.